The 27 T cell receptor beta chains below all came from one sample that was sequenced in a study of spatial heterogeneity in lung cancer. TCRdb passed the 5' RACE reads through MiXCR, listing each CDR3 protein once. The data contain 5,000 to 5,500 distinct CDR3 sequences, 5.1% of them singletons. Time point specified: sample taken at primary tumor resection. Sequenced material: normal lung tissue next to the tumor, taken at surgery. The receptor set was obtained from a female donor with early-stage non-small cell lung cancer.

This clonotype came up many times. The rearrangement joins TRBV7-8 to TRBJ1-6; TRBD1 is a possible D gene (5 bases). CDR3 length equals 14 residues. V dropped 5 bases and J dropped 8 bases, with 13 bases sitting between them. The germline CDR1 and CDR2 sequences are SGHVS and FQNEAQ. CDR3 sequence: CASSPRVEDSPLHF. CDR3 bases: TGTGCCAGCAGCCCCAGGGTTGAGGATTCACCCCTCCACTTT.

By proportion, this clonotype is large. The rearrangement links TRBV5-8 to TRBJ1-3; a possible D gene is TRBD1 (6 bases). Germline CDR1 is SGHTS and CDR2 is YDEGEE. V gave up 4 bases and J gave up 2 bases, with 7 bases separating them. The CDR3 is made up of 13 amino acids. DNA for the CDR3: TGTGCCAGCAGCGCAGGGGCTGGAAACACCATATATTTT. Its translation is CASSAGAGNTIYF.

This clonotype was counted only a few times. The chain links TRBV5-1 to TRBJ2-1; 10 nucleotides agree with TRBD2. CDR1 is SGHRS, CDR2 YFSETQ, per germline. The CDR3 is made up of 15 amino acids. J gave up 8 bases and V 0 bases, and 5 bases lay outside the gene matches. The CDR3 loop reads CASSLDSGGTDEQFF. In DNA form, the CDR3 reads TGCGCCAGCAGCTTGGATAGCGGGGGGACGGATGAGCAGTTCTTC.

Judged by abundance, this clonotype is medium-sized. The J gene is TRBJ2-3, the V gene TRBV4-1; no reliable D call. CDR3 length: 13 amino acids. V shed 8 bases and J shed 2 bases, with 11 bases lying between them. Germline V gene lookup returns CDR1 MGHRA and CDR2 YSYEKL. The CDR3 DNA is TGCGCCAGCGCCGTTAGTTTCACAGATACGCAGTATTTT. Amino acids: CASAVSFTDTQYF.

By sample share, this clonotype is medium-sized (0.01 to 0.1%). The gene calls are TRBV5-6 and TRBJ1-2; D is uncertain. Deletions cut 6 bases from V and 4 bases from J, with 7 bases between. Germline V gene data show CDR1 as SGHDT and CDR2 as YYEEEE. This CDR3 region has 11 residues. In DNA, the CDR3 is TGTGCCAGCACGTTTGGCTATGGCTACACCTTC. Translation: CASTFGYGYTF. Drawing the rest from reference TRBV5-6 and TRBJ1-2, the complete variable domain is DAGVTQSPTHLIKTRGQQVTLRCSPKSGHDTVSWYQQALGQGPQFIFQYYEEEERQRGNFPDRFSGHQFPNYSSELNVNALLLGDSALYLCASTFGYGYTFGSGTRLTVV.

Sample share makes this clonotype medium-sized. The rearrangement links TRBV6-5 to TRBJ2-3, with 10 bases that match TRBD2. The CDR3 has 15 amino acids. From germline, CDR1 is MNHEY and CDR2 SVGAGI. V was pared by 2 bases and J by 5 bases, with 4 bases of the junction left unmatched. The CDR3 DNA sequence: TGTGCCAGCAGTTACGCCCTAGCGGGAGAAGATACGCAGTATTTT. Protein sequence: CASSYALAGEDTQYF.

This clonotype is termed medium-sized. CDR3 protein: CASSQHQTDTQYF. The CDR3 DNA follows: TGTGCCAGCAGCCAACATCAAACAGATACGCAGTATTTT. The chain carries TRBV4-2 and TRBJ2-3; no clear D gene. Germline CDR1 reads LGHNA; CDR2 reads YNFKEQ. The CDR3 has 13 residues. The V end was cut by 2 bases, the J end by 3 bases, with 6 bases between.

This clonotype is medium-sized by share. The chain recombines TRBV24-1 with TRBJ2-2, with D possibly TRBD1 on 6 matching bases. The CDR3 consists of 14 residues. Germline-derived CDR1 and CDR2 are KGHDR and SFDVKD. Trimming took off 10 bases at V and 2 bases at J, with 13 bases between the two ends. CDR3 DNA: TGTGCCACAGGGGACAACTTAAACACCGGGGAGCTGTTTTTT. Protein product: CATGDNLNTGELFF.

This clonotype is labeled medium-sized. The chain uses TRBV20-1 and TRBJ1-4, with D possibly TRBD1 on 6 matching bases. The V and J ends lost 5 bases and 0 bases respectively, with 13 bases between them. CDR3 length equals 15 residues. The germline gives CDR1 DFQATT, CDR2 SNEGSKA (reference sequence). The CDR3 bases are TGCAGTGCTCCCTCAAGACAGGCAACTAATGAAAAACTGTTTTTT. Its translation is CSAPSRQATNEKLFF.

This clonotype was seen repeatedly, ten times or more. The rearrangement uses TRBV19 and TRBJ2-7; 8 nucleotides match TRBD2. Germline-derived CDR1 and CDR2 are LNHDA and SQIVND (reference sequence). The CDR3 extends over 14 amino acids. V lost 4 bases and J lost 3; bases outside the gene matches: 5. The CDR3: CASSTGRGDYEQYF. CDR3 nucleotide sequence: TGTGCCAGTAGTACCGGGAGGGGCGACTACGAGCAGTACTTC.

Relative to its sample, this clonotype is medium-sized. The chain is built from TRBV2 and TRBJ2-5; D call uncertain. CDR1 SNHLY and CDR2 FYNNEI come from the germline V gene. V was cut by 7 bases and J by 1 base, with 16 bases left in between. This CDR3 is 15 amino acids long. This CDR3 reads CASTLTSNFQETQYF. The CDR3 DNA sequence: TGTGCCAGCACCCTCACCTCGAACTTCCAAGAGACCCAGTACTTC.

This clonotype was observed many times. The rearrangement joins TRBV19 to TRBJ2-1; the D is unclear. V lost 7 bases to trimming and J lost 5 bases, with 15 bases between them. Looked up from germline, CDR1 is LNHDA and CDR2 is SQIVND (reference sequence). This CDR3 is 14 amino acids long. This CDR3 reads CASKGLRFHNEQFF. CDR3 bases: TGTGCCAGTAAAGGTTTAAGGTTCCACAATGAGCAGTTCTTC.

Relative to its sample, this clonotype is medium-sized (0.01 to 0.1%). This rearrangement joins TRBV7-9 to TRBJ1-5; 7 positions agree with TRBD1. J was trimmed by 8 bases and V by 5 bases; bases with no gene match: 9. This CDR3 has 14 residues. Germline V CDR1 and CDR2: SEHNR, FQNEAQ (reference sequence). CDR3 coding DNA: TGTGCCAGCAGCCCAGGACAGGATAGGGAGCCCCAGCATTTT. It specifies CASSPGQDREPQHF. Variable domain in full (rest from reference TRBV7-9 and TRBJ1-5): DTGVSQNPRHKITKRGQNVTFRCDPISEHNRLYWYRQTLGQGPEFLTYFQNEAQLEKSRLLSDRFSAERPKGSFSTLEIQRTEQGDSAMYLCASSPGQDREPQHFGDGTRLSIL.

Relative to its sample, this clonotype is medium-sized. V is TRBV14 and J is TRBJ2-2; D is ambiguous. Trimming cost V 3 bases and J 1 base, with 6 bases left between them. The germline gives CDR1 SGHDN, CDR2 FVKESK. This CDR3 has 14 amino acids. The CDR3 nucleotides read TGTGCCAGCAGCCACTTACAGAACACCGGGGAGCTGTTTTTT. It is translated as CASSHLQNTGELFF.

The chain is built from TRBV20-1 and TRBJ1-2; 7 nucleotides agree with TRBD1. CDR3 size: 16 residues. V lost 5 bases, J lost 4 bases, and 16 bases stayed unmatched. In germline, CDR1 is DFQATT, CDR2 SNEGSKA (reference sequence). CDR3 sequence reads: CSARPPGTAIGYGYTF. The CDR3 region has the DNA TGCAGTGCTCGACCTCCCGGGACAGCGATAGGCTATGGCTACACCTTC.

By sample fraction, this clonotype is medium-sized. The chain has TRBV6-5 and TRBJ2-3; TRBD2 matches 8 bases. With V trimmed by 6 bases and J by 3 bases, 5 bases remained unmatched. CDR3 size: 14 residues. Germline loops: CDR1 MNHEY, CDR2 SVGAGI. The CDR3 nucleotides are TGTGCCAGCAGGTTTAGCGGGACGACAGATACGCAGTATTTT. It codes for CASRFSGTTDTQYF.

In this sample, this clonotype turned up a few times. The chain uses TRBV20-1 and TRBJ2-1; 13 bases fit TRBD2. The J segment lost 6 bases and the V segment lost 0 bases, leaving 5 bases of the junction unmatched. Germline CDR1 DFQATT, CDR2 SNEGSKA (reference sequence). This CDR3 region has 16 residues. The CDR3 DNA reads as TGCAGTGCTAGAGACTCCGGGACTAGCGGGACCAATGAGCAGTTCTTC. Amino acid sequence: CSARDSGTSGTNEQFF.

This clonotype was found a few times. This sequence joins TRBV18 and TRBJ2-5, with 7 bases that match TRBD1. The trim removed 5 bases at V and 3 bases at J, leaving 9 bases unmatched. Germline CDR1 and CDR2: KGHSH and LQKENI. The CDR3 is 15 amino acids. The CDR3 sequence is CASSTRDSHKETQYF. DNA for the CDR3: TGTGCCAGCTCAACACGGGACAGCCACAAAGAGACCCAGTACTTC. The variable domain in full, with the rest retrieved from reference TRBV18 and TRBJ2-5, is NAGVMQNPRHLVRRRGQEARLRCSPMKGHSHVYWYRQLPEEGLKFMVYLQKENIIDESGMPKERFSAEFPKEGPSILRIQQVVRGDSAAYFCASSTRDSHKETQYFGPGTRLLVL.

By share, this clonotype counts as medium-sized (0.01 to 0.1%). The chain employs TRBV20-1 and TRBJ2-7, with TRBD1 matching over 9 bases. CDR1 is DFQATT, CDR2 SNEGSKA, per germline (reference sequence). The CDR3 has 13 amino acids. The V and J ends lost 6 bases and 4 bases, in that order; junction bases with no gene match: 7. The chain's CDR3 is CSALGQGRYEQYF. CDR3 nucleotide sequence: TGCAGTGCCCTCGGACAGGGGAGGTACGAGCAGTACTTC.

This clonotype was observed at least ten times. A much more abundant neighbour one base away suggests this may be a read error. Because it lacks the conserved phenylalanine or tryptophan at the end, this CDR3 is likely a read error. The rearrangement links TRBV18 to TRBJ1-1, with D possibly TRBD1 on 6 matching bases. V was shortened by 3 bases and J by 4 bases, with 12 bases between the two germline ends. The CDR3 is 14 amino acids. Germline assignment: CDR1 KGHSH and CDR2 LQKENI. DNA for the CDR3: TGTGCCAGCTCACCGGGGCGAGGGGGCACTGAAGCTTTCGTT. This translates into CASSPGRGGTEAFV.

This clonotype was seen repeatedly, ten times or more. The CDR3 region is CASSLQVYGYTF. The CDR3 nucleotides are TGTGCCAGCAGCTTACAGGTCTATGGCTACACCTTC. The V call is TRBV7-2, the J call TRBJ1-2; no clear D gene. Germline V gene lookup returns CDR1 SGHTA and CDR2 FQGNSA. V was trimmed by 2 bases and J by 4 bases, leaving 5 bases between them. The CDR3 is made up of 12 amino acids.

This clonotype is medium-sized. The chain has TRBV12-3 or TRBV12-4 and TRBJ1-1; TRBD1 might be the D (5 bases). The germline V and J ends were trimmed by 1 base and 5 bases, with 5 bases remaining between them. The CDR3 contains 12 residues. The CDR3 sequence: CASSLEGTEAFF. The CDR3 DNA follows: TGTGCCAGCAGTTTAGAGGGGACTGAAGCTTTCTTT.

Within the sample, this clonotype is medium-sized. V and J are TRBV2 and TRBJ2-1, with TRBD2 matching over 10 bases. CDR3 size: 16 residues. CDR1 is SNHLY, CDR2 FYNNEI, per germline. After removal of 6 bases from V and 7 bases from J, the junction contained 12 bases not matched to a gene. CDR3 nucleotides: TGTGCCAGCAGCAGAGGACTAGCGGAACTTGGGAATGAGCAGTTCTTC. This translates into CASSRGLAELGNEQFF. The full variable domain, in which reference TRBV2 and TRBJ2-1 provide the parts outside the CDR3, is EPEVTQTPSHQVTQMGQEVILRCVPISNHLYFYWYRQILGQKVEFLVSFYNNEISEKSEIFDDQFSVERPDGSNFTLKIRSTKLEDSAMYFCASSRGLAELGNEQFFGPGTRLTVL.

This clonotype is labeled as medium-sized (0.01 to 0.1%). J is TRBJ1-2 and V is TRBV12-3 or TRBV12-4; 8 bases line up with TRBD1. J gave up 8 bases and V 7 bases, and 9 bases lay outside the gene matches. The CDR3 extends over 13 amino acids. For the CDR3, the DNA is TGTGCCAGCACCGAAGGACAGGGAAGAGGCTACACCTTC. This translates into CASTEGQGRGYTF.

CDR3: CASSGTRSTHEQFF. Here the CDR3 DNA reads TGTGCCAGCTCCGGGACTAGATCTACCCATGAGCAGTTCTTC. The V gene is TRBV25-1, the J gene TRBJ2-1; 8 bases are a match to TRBD2. The CDR3 spans 14 residues. V trimming: 8 bases; J trimming: 8 bases; junction bases outside the gene matches: 11. Germline V lookup: CDR1 MGHDK, CDR2 SYGVNS. Drawing the rest from reference TRBV25-1 and TRBJ2-1, the complete variable domain is EADIYQTPRYLVIGTGKKITLECSQTMGHDKMYWYQQDPGMELHLIHYSYGVNSTEKGDLSSESTVSRIRTEHFPLTLESARPSHTSQYLCASSGTRSTHEQFFGPGTRLTVL.

This clonotype is medium-sized (0.01 to 0.1%) within its sample. The chain combines TRBV7-2 with TRBJ2-7; D is undetermined. Trimming removed 9 bases from V and 2 bases from J, with 8 bases in between. The CDR3 contains 11 residues. Germline values: CDR1 SGHTA, CDR2 FQGNSA. CDR3 DNA sequence: TGTGCCAGTTCCTTAACCTACGAGCAGTACTTC. Translated, it gives CASSLTYEQYF.

This clonotype is termed medium-sized. V and J are TRBV9 and TRBJ2-3; 7 bases align to TRBD1. Germline assignment: CDR1 SGDLS and CDR2 YYNGEE. This CDR3 contains 16 residues. Trimming at V came to 2 bases and at J to 6 bases, leaving 12 bases not matched to a gene. CDR3 loop: CASSVNTGQPPDTQYF. For the CDR3, the DNA is TGTGCCAGCAGCGTTAACACGGGACAGCCCCCGGATACGCAGTATTTT.